This T cell receptor beta chain is drawn from a study of blood T cell repertoires in COVID-19. This CDR3 spans 14 amino acids. Per germline, CDR1 SNHLY and CDR2 FYNNEI. The V end lost 5 bases, the J end lost 4 bases, and 14 bases lay between the germline ends. Clones were read by immunoSEQ multiplex PCR, and TCRdb kept only the in-frame ones, dropping some. The sample yields tens of thousands of clones, approximately 90% seen once. Material for sequencing was peripheral blood. The chain combines TRBV2 with TRBJ1-2; TRBD1 is a possible D gene (5 bases). This clonotype originated in a man aged 50 to 59 with active COVID-19. The CDR3 loop reads CASSPGTTGYGYTF. The CDR3 DNA is TGTGCCAGCAGTCCCGGGACTACGGGCTATGGCTACACCTTC. Drawing the rest from reference TRBV2 and TRBJ1-2, the complete variable domain is EPEVTQTPSHQVTQMGQEVILRCVPISNHLYFYWYRQILGQKVEFLVSFYNNEISEKSEIFDDQFSVERPDGSNFTLKIRSTKLEDSAMYFCASSPGTTGYGYTFGSGTRLTVV.